This record looks at one T cell receptor beta chain sequence and its context. Its antigen remains unknown. The data were taken from a study of CD8 T cells in Susac syndrome. RNA in amounts of about 0.45 to 1 ug was reverse transcribed with random hexamers. Coverage of TCR beta CDR3 amplification by immunoSEQ multiplex PCR extended to 54 Vbeta and 13 Jbeta. In TCRdb, the immunoSEQ multiplex PCR reads were re-called with MiXCR into one record per CDR3 protein. The table shows approximately 300,000 distinct CDR3 sequences, with approximately 91% occurring only once. From blood CD8+ and CD4+ T cells, TCR beta sequences were generated. TEMRA cells were enriched by FACS, and CD4+ and CD8+ T cells were negatively isolated. V lost 1 base and J lost 5, with 12 bases in between. The CDR3 is 14 residues long. Germline V gives CDR1 LGHDT, CDR2 YNNKEL (reference sequence). Findings and caveats of the study: That the number of individuals in its TCR sequencing and HLA analysis was relatively small was acknowledged by the study.

The chain employs TRBV3-1 and TRBJ2-7; D not certain. This receptor was obtained from a human donor with multiple sclerosis. The sample comprised CD8+ T cells from PBMCs. The CDR3 DNA follows: TGTGCCAGCAGCCAAGGCTGGTCAGACGACGAGCAGTACTTC. This translates into CASSQGWSDDEQYF.